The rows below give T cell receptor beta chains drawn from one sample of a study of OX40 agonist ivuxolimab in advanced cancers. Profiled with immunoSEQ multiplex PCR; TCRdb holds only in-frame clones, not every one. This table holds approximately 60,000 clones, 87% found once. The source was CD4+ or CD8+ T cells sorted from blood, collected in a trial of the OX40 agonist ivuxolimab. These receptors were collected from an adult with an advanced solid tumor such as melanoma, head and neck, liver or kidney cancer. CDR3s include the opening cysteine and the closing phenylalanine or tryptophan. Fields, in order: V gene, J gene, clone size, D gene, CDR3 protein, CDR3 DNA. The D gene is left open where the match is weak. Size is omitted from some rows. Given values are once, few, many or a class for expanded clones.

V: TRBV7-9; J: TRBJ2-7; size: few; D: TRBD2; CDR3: CASTRGSGGISYEQYF; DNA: TGTGCCAGCACCCGGGGATCGGGGGGGATATCCTACGAGCAGTACTTC
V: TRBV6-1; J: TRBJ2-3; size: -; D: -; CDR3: CASRSRDKRTDTQYF; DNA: TGTGCCAGCAGATCCCGGGACAAACGCACAGATACGCAGTATTTT
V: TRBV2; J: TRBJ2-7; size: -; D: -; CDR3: CASNIQGRDEQYF; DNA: TGTGCCAGCAACATACAGGGGAGGGACGAGCAGTACTTC
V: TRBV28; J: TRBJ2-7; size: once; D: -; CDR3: CASRLGGLEQYF; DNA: TGTGCCAGCAGACTAGGGGGGCTCGAGCAGTACTTC
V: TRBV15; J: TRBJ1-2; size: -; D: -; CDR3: CATSRSPGNYGYTF; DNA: TGTGCCACCAGCAGGTCCCCCGGTAACTATGGCTACACCTTC
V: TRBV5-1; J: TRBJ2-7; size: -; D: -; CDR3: CASSQDGLYEQYF; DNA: TGCGCCAGCAGCCAGGACGGCCTCTACGAGCAGTACTTC
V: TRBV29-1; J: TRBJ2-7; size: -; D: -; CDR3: CSVEGASYEQYF; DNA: TGCAGCGTTGAGGGAGCCTCCTACGAGCAGTACTTC
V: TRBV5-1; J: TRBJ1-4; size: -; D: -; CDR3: CASKVAPGKNNEKLFF; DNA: TGCGCCAGCAAAGTGGCTCCAGGAAAGAATAATGAAAAACTGTTTTTT
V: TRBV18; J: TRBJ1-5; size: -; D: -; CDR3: CASSLTGYSNQPQHF; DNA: TGTGCCAGCTCATTAACGGGGTATAGCAATCAGCCCCAGCATTTT
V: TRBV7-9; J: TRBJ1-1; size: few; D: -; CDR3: CASSLSRSDAEAFF; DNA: TGTGCCAGCAGCTTATCAAGGTCGGACGCTGAAGCTTTCTTT
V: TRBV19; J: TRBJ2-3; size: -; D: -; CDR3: CASSIVRGDTQYF; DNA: TGTGCCAGTAGTATAGTTCGGGGAGATACGCAGTATTTT
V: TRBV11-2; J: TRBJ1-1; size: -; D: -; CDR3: CASSSTQVTEAFF; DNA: TGTGCCAGCAGCTCAACTCAGGTCACTGAAGCTTTCTTT